Listed here are 24 T cell receptor beta chains from one sample, sequenced in a study of T cell repertoires in cytomegalovirus infection. Via MiXCR, TCRdb re-called the reads, giving one row per CDR3 protein. The data show roughly 230,000 distinct CDR3 sequences, with over 15% seen just once and approximately 51% held by the top ten. Material for sequencing was CD8+ T cells from PBMCs. The receptors originated from a human donor in good health (CMV status not recorded). Some clones in this sample may be carry-over from other donors' samples.

The table lists this clonotype with a few counts. The chain carries TRBV6-2 or TRBV6-3 and TRBJ2-1, with D unclear. The V gene lost 2 bases and the J gene lost 8 bases, with 4 bases spanning the gap. The CDR3 runs to 11 residues. Germline CDR1 MNHEY, CDR2 SVGEGT. CDR3 DNA: TGTGCCAGCAGTTACGAGGATGAGCAGTTCTTC. Amino acids: CASSYEDEQFF.

This clonotype was seen repeatedly, ten times or more. For the CDR3, the DNA is TGCAGTGCTCGGGACAGGGGTTACGAGCAGTACTTC. Its protein product is CSARDRGYEQYF. V usage is TRBV20-1 and J usage is TRBJ2-7, with 10 bases that match TRBD1. There are 12 residues in the CDR3. The germline CDR1 and CDR2 sequences are DFQATT and SNEGSKA (reference sequence). V was clipped by 5 bases and J by 4 bases; unmatched bases: 2.

This clonotype was observed many times. The rearrangement links TRBV7-6 to TRBJ2-5; D remains unclear. CDR1 is SGHVS, CDR2 FNYEAQ, per germline. This CDR3 contains 13 residues. Trimming stripped 5 bases from V and 5 bases from J, with 12 bases between. CDR3 region: CASSGGVVETQYF. Here the CDR3 DNA reads TGTGCCAGCAGCGGTGGGGTGGTGGAGACCCAGTACTTC.

As regards this clonotype: A read error is possible here, since a much larger clone lies one base away. The chain couples TRBV7-2 to TRBJ2-5, with TRBD2 matching 7 bases. CDR1 and CDR2 from the germline V gene are SGHTA and FQGNSA. Trimming cost V 8 bases and J 7 bases; bases outside gene matches: 10. This CDR3 contains 13 residues. DNA of the CDR3: TGTGCCAGCTGCTGGACTAGGCCGGGGACCCAGTACTTC. Translated: CASCWTRPGTQYF.

This clonotype was counted ten times or more. V and J are TRBV14 and TRBJ2-2; 10 bases are shared with TRBD2. The junction had 7 bases not matched to a gene; V was cut back by 4 bases and J by 5 bases. Germline V gene data show CDR1 as SGHDN and CDR2 as FVKESK. CDR3 length: 16 amino acids. The CDR3: CASSPSGGFWTGELFF. Written as DNA, the CDR3 is TGTGCCAGCAGCCCTAGCGGGGGCTTCTGGACCGGGGAGCTGTTTTTT.

This clonotype was detected ten times or more. The chain carries TRBV7-6 and TRBJ2-5; 8 bases agree with TRBD2. Trimming took 6 bases from V and 3 from J; bases not matched to a gene: 12. Germline V CDR1 and CDR2: SGHVS, FNYEAQ. The CDR3 is 16 amino acids. The CDR3 DNA reads TGTGCCAGCAGTTCCCCGGGGGGGGTGACCGAAGAGACCCAGTACTTC. Translated: CASSSPGGVTEETQYF.

This chain uses TRBV7-9 with TRBJ1-2; tentatively, D is TRBD1 (6 bases). V was trimmed by 5 bases and J by 0 bases, leaving 16 bases between them. CDR1 is SEHNR and CDR2 is FQNEAQ in the germline V gene (reference sequence). The CDR3 has 16 amino acids. DNA for the CDR3: TGTGCCAGCAGCCTCCCACGGGACAACTCTAACTATGGCTACACCTTC. Encoded protein: CASSLPRDNSNYGYTF.

This clonotype was detected once. The V call is TRBV25-1, the J call TRBJ2-2, with TRBD1 matching 7 bases. Germline CDR1 MGHDK, CDR2 SYGVNS. The CDR3 spans 14 residues. The trim removed 2 bases at V and 6 bases at J, leaving 3 bases unmatched. CDR3 sequence reads: CASSEPDRAGELFF. For the CDR3, the DNA is TGTGCCAGCAGTGAACCCGACAGGGCCGGGGAGCTGTTTTTT.

This clonotype has a handful of counts. V gene TRBV28 combines with J gene TRBJ2-7; perhaps TRBD1 as D (6 bases). CDR3 length: 13 residues. Per germline, CDR1 MDHEN and CDR2 SYDVKM. V was shortened by 2 bases and J by 12 bases, with 17 bases between the two germline ends. The DNA of the CDR3 is TGTGCCAGCAGTTTAACCGGGACATGGGATGGGTACTTC. Its protein product is CASSLTGTWDGYF.

This clonotype came up many times. The CDR3 ends on some other residue instead of the conserved phenylalanine or tryptophan, so this is likely a read error. No DNA is shown, since the ends of the CDR3 on it are uncertain; the CDR3 is the one TCRdb lists. The CDR3 loop reads CASSFPHKI. The chain joins TRBV7-9 to TRBJ1-1. Germline V lookup: CDR1 SEHNR, CDR2 FQNEAQ (reference sequence). The CDR3 region is 9 residues in length, termini included.

This rearrangement joins TRBV20-1 to TRBJ2-5, with 8 bases matching TRBD1. The length of the CDR3 is 16 residues. Germline CDR1 reads DFQATT; CDR2 reads SNEGSKA (reference sequence). V lost 0 bases to trimming and J lost 1 base; unmatched junction nucleotides: 7. The DNA for the CDR3 is TGCAGTGCTAGAGATATGACAGGGGTGGGCCAAGAGACCCAGTACTTC. This codes for CSARDMTGVGQETQYF.

This clonotype has just a few counts. This chain joins TRBV15 and TRBJ2-7; the match to TRBD1 covers 7 bases. Germline CDR1 is LNHNV and CDR2 is YYDKDF (reference sequence). CDR3 size: 13 residues. Germline trimming cut 3 bases from V and 6 bases from J; bases unmatched to any gene: 5. The DNA of the CDR3 is TGTGCCACCAGCAGGAGAGGGGGCCCCGAGCAGTACTTC. Amino acid sequence: CATSRRGGPEQYF.

This clonotype was recorded many times. The chain employs TRBV7-8 and TRBJ2-3; TRBD2 aligns across 10 bases. In germline, CDR1 is SGHVS, CDR2 FQNEAQ. V lost 5 bases to trimming and J lost 0 bases; unmatched junction nucleotides: 11. CDR3 size: 18 residues. DNA for the CDR3: TGTGCCAGCAGCCAGGAGGCTAGCGGGGGCCTTAGCACAGATACGCAGTATTTT. Its protein is CASSQEASGGLSTDTQYF.

The rearrangement joins TRBV7-6 to TRBJ2-5, with 7 nucleotides matching TRBD1. Per the germline V gene, CDR1 is SGHVS and CDR2 is FNYEAQ. The J segment lost 3 bases and the V segment lost 2 bases, leaving 9 bases of the junction unmatched. The CDR3 runs 16 residues. CDR3 protein: CASSLLTGRRKETQYF. The CDR3 nucleotides read TGTGCCAGCAGCTTACTGACAGGGAGAAGAAAAGAGACCCAGTACTTC. The whole variable domain, remainder taken from reference TRBV7-6 and TRBJ2-5, is GAGVSQSPRYKVTKRGQDVALRCDPISGHVSLYWYRQALGQGPEFLTYFNYEAQQDKSGLPNDRFSAERPEGSISTLTIQRTEQRDSAMYRCASSLLTGRRKETQYFGPGTRLLVL.

This clonotype came up many times. The chain employs TRBV7-2 and TRBJ2-1; no clear D. CDR3 length equals 13 residues. With 2 bases removed from V and 4 bases from J, the gap between germline ends came to 6 bases. Germline V gene data show CDR1 as SGHTA and CDR2 as FQGNSA. CDR3 in DNA: TGTGCCAGCAGCTTACAGAAGTACAATGAGCAGTTCTTC. This translates into CASSLQKYNEQFF.

A few counts support this clonotype. The CDR3 here is CASSLKDGPVGDTQYF. DNA of the CDR3: TGCGCCAGCAGCCTCAAGGACGGGCCCGTGGGAGATACGCAGTATTTT. The chain combines TRBV4-1 with TRBJ2-3; D remains unclear. Germline CDR1 MGHRA, CDR2 YSYEKL. This CDR3 has 16 residues. V was pared by 4 bases and J by 5 bases, with 19 bases between.

This clonotype came up many times. This chain uses TRBV7-2 with TRBJ1-6; no reliable D call. CDR1 SGHTA and CDR2 FQGNSA come from the germline V gene. V was trimmed by 5 bases and J by 0 bases, leaving 20 bases between them. This CDR3 is built from 19 residues. CDR3 bases: TGTGCCAGCAGCGAAGGCCCCCTAAAAGGGAGCTCCTATAATTCACCCCTCCACTTT. Encoded protein: CASSEGPLKGSSYNSPLHF.

This clonotype was recorded many times. The rearrangement links TRBV6-2 or TRBV6-3 to TRBJ1-1; the D is unclear. This CDR3 spans 17 amino acids. V was trimmed by 0 bases and J by 1 base, leaving 15 bases between them. Germline V lookup: CDR1 MNHEY, CDR2 SVGEGT. The DNA for the CDR3 is TGTGCCAGCAGTTACTCAAGCGGGATTTATTCGAACACTGAAGCTTTCTTT. This gives the protein CASSYSSGIYSNTEAFF.

This clonotype was seen only once. The chain carries TRBV9 and TRBJ1-1, with D possibly TRBD1 on 5 matching bases. Germline loops: CDR1 SGDLS, CDR2 YYNGEE. This CDR3 has 17 amino acids. V was cut by 0 bases and J by 0 bases, with 15 bases left in between. This CDR3 is CASSVVPTVTLNTEAFF. The CDR3 DNA reads TGTGCCAGCAGCGTAGTCCCGACAGTTACTCTGAACACTGAAGCTTTCTTT.

The sample holds a few counts of this clonotype. V usage is TRBV20-1 and J usage is TRBJ2-1; 8 bases align to TRBD2. Losses at the gene ends were 0 bases for V and 8 bases for J; bases not matched to a gene: 12. The germline gives CDR1 DFQATT, CDR2 SNEGSKA (reference sequence). This CDR3 has 16 amino acids. CDR3 protein: CSARDREGLARHEQFF. The CDR3 DNA follows: TGCAGTGCTAGAGATCGGGAGGGGCTAGCGCGTCATGAGCAGTTCTTC.

There are a few counts of this clonotype. This chain links TRBV28 with TRBJ2-5, with 12 bases aligning to TRBD2. CDR3 length equals 17 residues. Germline-derived CDR1 and CDR2 are MDHEN and SYDVKM. The J segment lost 3 bases and the V segment lost 5 bases, leaving 10 bases of the junction unmatched. The DNA of the CDR3 is TGTGCCAGCAGTCCCACTAGCGGGGGGATGACGGAAGAGACCCAGTACTTC. It translates to CASSPTSGGMTEETQYF.

This clonotype was observed a few times. This chain uses TRBV7-3 with TRBJ2-1; D uncertain. Trimming removed 2 bases from V and 7 bases from J, with 9 bases in between. Looked up from germline, CDR1 is SGHTA and CDR2 is FQGTGA. The CDR3 is made up of 13 amino acids. The CDR3 reads CASSLAPTNEQFF. DNA for the CDR3: TGTGCCAGCAGCTTAGCACCTACAAATGAGCAGTTCTTC.

This clonotype was counted only a few times. The chain uses TRBV20-1 and TRBJ2-1; 9 bases align to TRBD2. This CDR3 region has 14 residues. Germline CDR1 reads DFQATT; CDR2 reads SNEGSKA (reference sequence). V trimming: 7 bases; J trimming: 3 bases; junction bases outside the gene matches: 7. The CDR3 reads CSVRSGGVYNEQFF. For the CDR3, the DNA is TGCAGTGTCCGTAGCGGGGGAGTCTACAATGAGCAGTTCTTC.

The genes are TRBV10-2 and TRBJ1-5; TRBD1 agrees at 11 bases. From germline, CDR1 is WSHSY and CDR2 SAAADI. The CDR3 covers 16 residues. J gave up 7 bases and V 3 bases, and 8 bases lay outside the gene matches. The CDR3 is CASSDPGQGGEQPQHF. DNA for the CDR3: TGCGCCAGCAGTGACCCGGGACAGGGGGGTGAGCAGCCCCAGCATTTT.